The T cell receptor (beta chain) under discussion was sequenced for a study of a mutant IDH1 vaccine in newly diagnosed glioma (dated by TCRdb to the early 2020s). In the study overall: Eight vaccinations were administered to patients in weeks 1, 3, 5, 7, 11, 15, 19 and 23, corresponding to visits V03 through V10. Of the approximately 35 treated patients, approximately 60% were male and roughly 38% were female, and a mean age of roughly 41 years was recorded. Prior to enrollment, patients had been given standard therapy consisting of radiotherapy alone, temozolomide alone, or radiochemotherapy with temozolomide, with the combination given to most patients. For exploratory analyses, under 30 treated patients had longitudinal TCRB deep sequencing done wherever samples were available. In the chemotherapy-containing groups, vaccination started alongside temozolomide cycles, whereas in patients who had radiotherapy alone it started 4-6 weeks after radiotherapy. Peripheral blood was collected at six visits: V03 (baseline), V05, V07, V10, V12 and V13.

Between the V and J ends, shortened by 8 bases and 0 bases respectively, the junction contains 19 bases. Taken from cysteine to phenylalanine, the CDR3 has 16 residues. The kept DNA is CDR3 alone, 48 bases in frame from the first base. CDR1 LNHDA and CDR2 SQIVND are derived from the germline V gene (reference sequence). Comments on this clone: Its antigen is not yet known. No base quality values were provided; no much bigger clone lies one nucleotide off.

Overall results and qualifications from the work: It was noted by the authors that analyses of patient blood samples could not be reproduced owing to sample limitations. Pseudoprogression seemed to be unrelated to changes in the top peripheral T cell clonotypes found by TCRB sequencing. Availability determined which PBMC samples were chosen for TCRB deep sequencing. Vaccine-induced immune responses across multiple MHC alleles were detected in approximately 93% of patients.

The sample's time point label, in plain terms: week 11, during vaccination. A 20-mer mutant IDH1 peptide at 300 micrograms in Montanide made up each vaccine dose, which was injected subcutaneously together with topical imiquimod. All donors had newly diagnosed IDH1-mutant astrocytomas of WHO grade 3 or 4 that showed loss of nuclear ATRX. The samples were drawn from NOA16, a multicentre, single-arm, open-label phase I trial in Germany that tested a mutant IDH1 peptide vaccine in humans for the first time. Genomic DNA for TCRB sequencing was extracted from EDTA blood using the DNeasy Blood and Tissue Kit. Receptor libraries were prepared by the immunoSEQ multiplex PCR assay. The hsTCRB Kit was used according to the manufacturer's protocol to amplify rearranged TCR beta chain sequences. An Illumina MiSeq was used to sequence the TCRB libraries. The paper's processing steps were these. Demultiplexing, trimming and gene mapping were performed with the kit vendor's proprietary platform. TCRdb re-hosts the immuneACCESS table, in-frame sequences only. Its copies lack some clones; in the studies checked, an unresolved V gene accounts for under half of them, and the cause for the rest is not known. V and J calls and clone size are given by that table; D and trimming were obtained from the DNA. This sample gives tens of thousands of clones in total; 65% to 85% of them show up just once. The leading ten clones occupy around 8.2% of the sample.

The V gene is TRBV19 and the J gene is TRBJ1-1; the D gene cannot be named for sure. The sequencing here drew on PBMCs, taken from a glioma patient whose treatment included an IDH1 peptide vaccine. This TCR was recovered from a woman aged 18-35 years with glioma. The CDR3 region reads CASFPDKRDLNTEAFF. The nucleotide sequence is given as TGTGCCAGTTTTCCAGACAAGAGAGATTTGAACACTGAAGCTTTCTTT.